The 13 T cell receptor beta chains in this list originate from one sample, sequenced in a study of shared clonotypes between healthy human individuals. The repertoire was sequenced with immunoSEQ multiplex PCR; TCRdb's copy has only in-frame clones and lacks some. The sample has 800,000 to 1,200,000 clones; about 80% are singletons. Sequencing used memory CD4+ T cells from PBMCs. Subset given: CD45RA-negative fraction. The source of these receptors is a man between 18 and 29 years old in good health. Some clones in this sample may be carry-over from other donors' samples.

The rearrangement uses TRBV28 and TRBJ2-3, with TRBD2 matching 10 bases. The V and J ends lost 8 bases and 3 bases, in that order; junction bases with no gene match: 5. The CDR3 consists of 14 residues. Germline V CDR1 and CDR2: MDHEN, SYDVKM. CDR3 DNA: TGTGCCAGCCTGAGCGGGAGGGGAACAGATACGCAGTATTTT. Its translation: CASLSGRGTDTQYF.

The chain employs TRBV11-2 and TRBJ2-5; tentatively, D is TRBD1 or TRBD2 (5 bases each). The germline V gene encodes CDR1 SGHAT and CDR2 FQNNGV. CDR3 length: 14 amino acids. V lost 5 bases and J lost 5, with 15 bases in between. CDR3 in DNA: TGTGCCAGCAGCCTTGTCACCGGGACGGAGACCCAGTACTTC. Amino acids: CASSLVTGTETQYF.

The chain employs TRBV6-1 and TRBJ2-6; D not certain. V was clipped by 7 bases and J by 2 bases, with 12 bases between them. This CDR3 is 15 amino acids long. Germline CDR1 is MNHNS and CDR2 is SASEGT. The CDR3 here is CASTRAHPGANVLTF. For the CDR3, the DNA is TGTGCCAGCACTCGAGCGCACCCTGGGGCCAACGTCCTGACTTTC.

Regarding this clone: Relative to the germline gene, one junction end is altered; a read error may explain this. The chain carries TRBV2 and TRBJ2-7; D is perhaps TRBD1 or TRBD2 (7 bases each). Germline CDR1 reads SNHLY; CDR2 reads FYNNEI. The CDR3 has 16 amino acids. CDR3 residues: CARSGGGTASSYEQYF. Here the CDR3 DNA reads TGTGCCCGCAGTGGGGGGGGGACAGCTAGTTCCTACGAGCAGTACTTC.

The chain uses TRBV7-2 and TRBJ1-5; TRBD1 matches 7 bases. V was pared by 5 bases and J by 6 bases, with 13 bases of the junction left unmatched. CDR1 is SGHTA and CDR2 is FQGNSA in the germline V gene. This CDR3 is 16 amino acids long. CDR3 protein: CASSVDREGRGQPQHF. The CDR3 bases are TGTGCCAGCAGCGTTGACAGGGAGGGTCGGGGTCAGCCCCAGCATTTT. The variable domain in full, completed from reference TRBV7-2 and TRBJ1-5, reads GAGVSQSPSNKVTEKGKDVELRCDPISGHTALYWYRQSLGQGLEFLIYFQGNSAPDKSGLPSDRFSAERTGGSVSTLTIQRTQQEDSAVYLCASSVDREGRGQPQHFGDGTRLSIL.

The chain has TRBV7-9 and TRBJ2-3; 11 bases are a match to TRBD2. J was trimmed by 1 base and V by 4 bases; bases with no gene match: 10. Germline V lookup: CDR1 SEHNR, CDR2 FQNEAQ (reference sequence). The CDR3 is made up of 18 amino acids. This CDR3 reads CASSSSGRYNRRTDTQYF. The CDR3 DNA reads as TGTGCCAGCAGCTCTAGCGGGAGGTACAACCGACGCACAGATACGCAGTATTTT. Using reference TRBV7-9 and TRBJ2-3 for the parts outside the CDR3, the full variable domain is DTGVSQNPRHKITKRGQNVTFRCDPISEHNRLYWYRQTLGQGPEFLTYFQNEAQLEKSRLLSDRFSAERPKGSFSTLEIQRTEQGDSAMYLCASSSSGRYNRRTDTQYFGPGTRLTVL.

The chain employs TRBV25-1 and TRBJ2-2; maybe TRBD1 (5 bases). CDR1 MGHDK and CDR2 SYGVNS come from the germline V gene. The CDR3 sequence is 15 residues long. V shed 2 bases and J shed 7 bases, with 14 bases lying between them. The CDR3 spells CASSEPLGQGGELFF. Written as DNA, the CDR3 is TGTGCCAGCAGTGAACCTCTGGGTCAGGGCGGGGAGCTGTTTTTT.

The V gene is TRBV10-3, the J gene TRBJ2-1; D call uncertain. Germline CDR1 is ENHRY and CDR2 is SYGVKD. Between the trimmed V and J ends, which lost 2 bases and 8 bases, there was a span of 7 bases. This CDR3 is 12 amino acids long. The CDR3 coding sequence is TGTGCCATCAGTGAGAAAAAATATGAGCAGTTCTTC. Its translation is CAISEKKYEQFF.

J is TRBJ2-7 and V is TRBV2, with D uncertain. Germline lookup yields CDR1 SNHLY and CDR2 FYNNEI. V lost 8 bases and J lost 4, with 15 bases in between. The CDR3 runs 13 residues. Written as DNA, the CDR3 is TGTGCCAGCGAACTCAGACGACAATACGAGCAGTACTTC. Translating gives CASELRRQYEQYF.

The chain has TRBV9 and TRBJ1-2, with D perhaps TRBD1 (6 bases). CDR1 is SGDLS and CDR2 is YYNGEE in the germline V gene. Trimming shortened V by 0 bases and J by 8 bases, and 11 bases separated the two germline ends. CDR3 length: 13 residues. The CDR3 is CASSVVEQGGYTF. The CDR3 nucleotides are TGTGCCAGCAGCGTAGTTGAACAGGGCGGCTACACCTTC.

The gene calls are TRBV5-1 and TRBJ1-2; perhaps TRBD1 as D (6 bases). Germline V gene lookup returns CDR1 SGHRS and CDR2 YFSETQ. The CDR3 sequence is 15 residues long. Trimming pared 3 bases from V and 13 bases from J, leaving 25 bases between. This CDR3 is CASSSLFVQGTETTF. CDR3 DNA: TGCGCCAGCAGCTCCCTATTCGTACAGGGTACTGAGACCACCTTC.

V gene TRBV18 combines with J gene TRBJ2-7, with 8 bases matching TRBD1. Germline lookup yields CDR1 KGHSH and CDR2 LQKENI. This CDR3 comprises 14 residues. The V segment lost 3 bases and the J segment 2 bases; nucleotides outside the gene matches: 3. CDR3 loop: CASSPSRGPYEQYF. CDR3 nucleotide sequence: TGTGCCAGCTCACCGTCCAGGGGGCCCTACGAGCAGTACTTC.

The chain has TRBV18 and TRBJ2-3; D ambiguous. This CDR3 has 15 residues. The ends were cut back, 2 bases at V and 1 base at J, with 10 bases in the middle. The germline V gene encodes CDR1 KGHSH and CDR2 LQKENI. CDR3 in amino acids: CASSPGTPRTDTQYF. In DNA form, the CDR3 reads TGTGCCAGCTCACCAGGAACACCTCGCACAGATACGCAGTATTTT.